This entry features one T cell receptor beta chain sequence. Its antigen is as yet unknown. No conserved phenylalanine or tryptophan is present at the end of the CDR3, so a read error is the likely explanation. This sample stems from a study of blood T cells in healthy people across ages. The sample providers were healthy Caucasian people from Russia, aged roughly 6 to 90. General study results and limits: Donors of long life had a larger count of naive CD4+ cells and greater diversity than aged donors.

Then a second PCR, running about 6 to 12 cycles, was carried out with a sample-barcoded 5' primer and a J-beta primer mix. TCRdb redid the calling of the 5' RACE reads with MiXCR, one entry per CDR3 protein. Among some 890,000 distinct CDR3 sequences listed, under 35% were seen once. The data were also submitted as part of a second study, on T cells of mothers and their children. From that study: Every mother produced more than 9.5 million TCR beta CDR3 reads, whereas every child provided 2.5 million to 3 million.

The sequence was obtained from a woman in her thirties or forties in good health. Sequencing was done on a sample of blood.

The CDR3 DNA sequence: TGCAGTGCTAGACAAAATTCACCCCTCCACGTT. Translating it yields CSARQNSPLHV. This chain connects TRBV20-1 to TRBJ1-6; D is ambiguous. Germline V gives CDR1 DFQATT, CDR2 SNEGSKA (reference sequence). CDR3 size: 11 residues. Trimming left V 2 bases short and J 7 bases short, with 3 bases between.